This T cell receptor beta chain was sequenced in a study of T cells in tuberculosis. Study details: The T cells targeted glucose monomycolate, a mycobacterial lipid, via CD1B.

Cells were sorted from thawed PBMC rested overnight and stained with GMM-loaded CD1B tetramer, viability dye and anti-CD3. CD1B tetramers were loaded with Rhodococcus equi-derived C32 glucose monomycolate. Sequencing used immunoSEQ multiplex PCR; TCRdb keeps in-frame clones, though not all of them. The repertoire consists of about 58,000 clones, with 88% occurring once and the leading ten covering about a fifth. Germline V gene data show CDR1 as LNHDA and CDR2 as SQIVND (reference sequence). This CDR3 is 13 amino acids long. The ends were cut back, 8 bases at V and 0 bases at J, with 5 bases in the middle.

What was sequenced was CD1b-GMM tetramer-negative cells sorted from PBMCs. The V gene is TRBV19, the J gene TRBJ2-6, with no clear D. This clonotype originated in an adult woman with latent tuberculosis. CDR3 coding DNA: TGTGCCAGTCACTACTCTGGGGCCAACGTCCTGACTTTC. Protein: CASHYSGANVLTF. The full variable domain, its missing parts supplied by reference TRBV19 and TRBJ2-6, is DGGITQSPKYLFRKEGQNVTLSCEQNLNHDAMYWYRQDPGQGLRLIYYSQIVNDFQKGDIAEGYSVSREKKESFPLTVTSAQKNPTAFYLCASHYSGANVLTFGAGSRLTVL.